The TCR beta chain under discussion was sequenced for a study of Ad26.COV2.S vaccination and SARS-CoV-2 variants listed by TCRdb under 2021. Concerning the study at large: Vaccine-arm donors were drawn from COV1001, a multicentre, randomized, double-blind, placebo-controlled phase I-IIa trial of Ad26.COV2.S in healthy adults. Trial participants were randomized into five groups of five: low-dose or high-dose Ad26.COV2.S given once or twice, or placebo on both occasions. The specificity and breadth of SARS-CoV-2-reactive T cell receptors after Ad26.COV2.S vaccination were assessed by TCRbeta repertoire sequencing. Blinding of investigators to trial group allocation was maintained during experiments and outcome assessment. A total of around 32 samples were included in the TCR-sequenced set, comprising some 20 Ad26.COV2.S vaccine recipients, 5 placebo recipients and 8 SARS-CoV-2 convalescent individuals. Ad26.COV2.S was given intramuscularly at 5x10^10 or 1x10^11 viral particles, as a single shot or as two shots 56 days apart.

About this clone: The specificity of this receptor is unknown. Base qualities are not provided; no much larger clone lies one nucleotide away.

The treatment or condition label, as the study defines it: some 20 received Ad26.COV2.S at low or high dose, single or two shots; 5 received placebo; per-sample allocation not given. For vaccine and placebo recipients, repertoires were sequenced using samples collected on day 63 after the first injection. Between 29 July and 7 August 2020, Cohort 1b enrolled 20 to 30 adults aged 18-55 years at one site in Boston, USA. As a vaccine, Ad26.COV2.S was a replication-incompetent adenovirus type 26 vector that expressed a prefusion-stabilized SARS-CoV-2 spike protein derived from the original Wuhan strain. Deletion took 8 bases off V and 2 bases off J, with a span of 10 bases between the germline ends. The germline V gene yields MNHEY for CDR1 and SVGAGI for CDR2. The CDR3 contains 12 residues, cysteine and phenylalanine counted. Solely the CDR3 DNA is kept, with 36 bases framed from the first base. The immunoSEQ Assay was the method used to sequence TCRbeta CDR3 regions. After extraction, genomic DNA underwent amplification by bias-controlled multiplex PCR, followed by high-throughput sequencing. In the original analysis: To quantify the absolute abundance of every unique TCRbeta CDR3 region, sequences were collapsed and filtered. T cell fraction was estimated by normalizing TCRbeta template counts to usable DNA, with usable DNA measured through amplification of reference genes found in all nucleated cells. Repertoire TCRs were annotated as SARS-CoV-2-specific when V gene, CDR3 amino acid sequence and J gene were exactly matched to a known reactive TCR set. MIRA supplied the reference SARS-CoV-2 TCR set, which was filtered for enrichment in COVID-19-positive ImmuneCODE repertoires so that public or cross-reactive TCRs were removed. Drawing on the MIRA antigens, annotated TCRs were analysed further at the level of specific ORF or position within ORF. Breadth was defined as annotated unique rearrangements over total unique productive rearrangements; depth was the summed frequency of those rearrangements. Group comparisons of TCR breadth used two-sided Wilcoxon rank-sum tests. The immuneACCESS repertoire file appears here via TCRdb, limited to in-frame rearrangements. These files lack a portion of the clones; in checked studies, under half of the deficit traces to unresolved V genes, and the cause of the others is not known. V, J and clone size reflect that table, while D and trimming were determined from the DNA. The sample table contains some 450,000 clones; only one count was recorded for about nine tenths of them. The top ten clonotypes cover about 4.5% of the sample.

Study-level results and caveats: It was noted by the authors that total T cell responses may have been underestimated by the TCR breadth and depth analyses. Comparing responses between vaccine doses or regimens was not something the study was powered to do. Substantial breadth of spike-specific CD8+ and CD4+ T cell responses was reported after vaccination. Comparable non-spike TCR breadth was observed between vaccine and placebo recipients, consistent with only spike being contained in the vaccine. Ad26.COV2.S recipients had higher spike-specific TCR breadth than placebo recipients (P = 0.0014).

This TCR came from a person between 18 and 60 years old who received the Ad26.COV2.S COVID-19 vaccine or a placebo. In this chain, TRBV6-5 is recombined with TRBJ2-7; matching of 6 bases hints at TRBD2 as the D gene. Sample: peripheral blood, taken in a trial of Ad26.COV2.S vaccine versus placebo. The bases are TGTGCCAGCGGGCGGGGCCCCTACGAGCAGTACTTC. This encodes CASGRGPYEQYF.